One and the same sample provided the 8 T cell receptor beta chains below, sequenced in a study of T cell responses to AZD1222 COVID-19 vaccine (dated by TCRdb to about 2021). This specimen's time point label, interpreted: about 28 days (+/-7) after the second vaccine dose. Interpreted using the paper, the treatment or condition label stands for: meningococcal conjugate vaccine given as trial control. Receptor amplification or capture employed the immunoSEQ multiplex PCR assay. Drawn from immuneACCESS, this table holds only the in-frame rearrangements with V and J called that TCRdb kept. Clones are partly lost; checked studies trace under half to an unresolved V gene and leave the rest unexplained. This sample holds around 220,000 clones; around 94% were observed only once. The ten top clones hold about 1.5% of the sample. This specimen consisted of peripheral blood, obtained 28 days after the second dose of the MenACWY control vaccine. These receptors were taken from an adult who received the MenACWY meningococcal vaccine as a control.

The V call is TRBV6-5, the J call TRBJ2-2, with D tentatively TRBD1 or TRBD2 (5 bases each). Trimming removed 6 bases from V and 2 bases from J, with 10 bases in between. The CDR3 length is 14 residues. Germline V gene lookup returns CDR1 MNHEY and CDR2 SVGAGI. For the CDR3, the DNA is TGTGCCAGCAGGCCCCGGGGCAACACCGGGGAGCTGTTTTTT. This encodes CASRPRGNTGELFF.

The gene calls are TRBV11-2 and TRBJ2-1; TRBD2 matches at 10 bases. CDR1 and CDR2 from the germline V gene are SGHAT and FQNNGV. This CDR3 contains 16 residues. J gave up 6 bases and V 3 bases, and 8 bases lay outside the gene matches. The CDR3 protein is CASSFLAGAIVNEQFF. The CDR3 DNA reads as TGTGCCAGCAGCTTTCTAGCGGGAGCGATAGTCAATGAGCAGTTCTTC.

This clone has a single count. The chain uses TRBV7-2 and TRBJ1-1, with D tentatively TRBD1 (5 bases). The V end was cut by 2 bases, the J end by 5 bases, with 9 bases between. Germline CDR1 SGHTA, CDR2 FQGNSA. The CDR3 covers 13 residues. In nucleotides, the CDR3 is TGTGCCAGCAGCTTAACAGGAGGGACTGAAGCTTTCTTT. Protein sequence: CASSLTGGTEAFF.

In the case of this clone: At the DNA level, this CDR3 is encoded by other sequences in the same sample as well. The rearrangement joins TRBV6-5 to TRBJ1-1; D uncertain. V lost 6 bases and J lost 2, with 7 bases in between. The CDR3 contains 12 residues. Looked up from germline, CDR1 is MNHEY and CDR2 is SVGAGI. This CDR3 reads CASRGGNTEAFF. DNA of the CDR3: TGTGCCAGCAGAGGAGGAAACACTGAAGCTTTCTTT.

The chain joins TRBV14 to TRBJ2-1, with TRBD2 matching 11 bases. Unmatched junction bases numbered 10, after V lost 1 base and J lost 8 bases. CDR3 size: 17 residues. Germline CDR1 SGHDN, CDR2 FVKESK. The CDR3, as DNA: TGTGCCAGCAGCCAAGCATCAACTAGCGGGAGTTTGCATGAGCAGTTCTTC. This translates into CASSQASTSGSLHEQFF.

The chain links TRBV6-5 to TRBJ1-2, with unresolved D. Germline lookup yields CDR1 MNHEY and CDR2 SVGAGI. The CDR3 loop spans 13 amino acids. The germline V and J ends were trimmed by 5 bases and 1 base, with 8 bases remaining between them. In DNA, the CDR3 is TGTGCCAGCAGTACGACCTATAACTATGGCTACACCTTC. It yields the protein CASSTTYNYGYTF.

The chain's CDR3 is CASRGEMGNEQFF. The CDR3 coding sequence is TGTGCCAGCAGGGGGGAGATGGGGAATGAGCAGTTCTTC. This chain uses TRBV3-1 (or the pseudogene TRBV3-2) with TRBJ2-1; D tentatively fits TRBD1 or TRBD2 (5 bases each). Trimming cost V 6 bases and J 7 bases, with 13 bases left between them. Germline loops: CDR1 LGHDT, CDR2 YNNKEL (reference sequence). The CDR3 is 13 amino acids.

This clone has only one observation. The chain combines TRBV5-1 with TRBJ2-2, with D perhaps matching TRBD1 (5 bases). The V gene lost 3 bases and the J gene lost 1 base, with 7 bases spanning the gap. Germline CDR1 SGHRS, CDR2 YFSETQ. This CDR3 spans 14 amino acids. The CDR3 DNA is TGCGCCAGCAGCTCCGGACAGAACACCGGGGAGCTGTTTTTT. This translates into CASSSGQNTGELFF.